These 9 T cell receptor beta chains were all obtained from the same sample, sequenced in a study of blood T cell repertoires in COVID-19. The assay was immunoSEQ multiplex PCR, and TCRdb's table has in-frame clones only and misses some. The sample consists of 150,000 to 200,000 clones, approximately 83% of them appearing once. The sequenced material came from peripheral blood. The receptor set was obtained from a man aged 55 to 70 with acute or convalescent COVID-19.

This clone occurred a few times. This chain joins TRBV7-2 and TRBJ1-6; tentative D call: TRBD1 (5 bases). This CDR3 contains 15 residues. Trimming left V 0 bases short and J 8 bases short, with 11 bases between. In germline, CDR1 is SGHTA, CDR2 FQGNSA. The CDR3 region is CASSLATGGYSPLHF. The CDR3 bases are TGTGCCAGCAGCTTAGCTACGGGGGGGTATTCACCCCTCCACTTT.

The chain uses TRBV18 and TRBJ1-4; possibly TRBD1 for D (5 bases). Between the trimmed V and J ends, which lost 8 bases and 6 bases, there was a span of 16 bases. CDR1 KGHSH and CDR2 LQKENI come from the germline V gene. This CDR3 has 14 amino acids. CDR3 DNA: TGTGCCAGCCGCAGGCAGGGCACGTATGAAAAACTGTTTTTT. Residues: CASRRQGTYEKLFF.

The chain links TRBV19 to TRBJ2-7; possible D gene TRBD2, 6 bases. The V end lost 5 bases, the J end lost 2 bases, and 16 bases lay between the germline ends. This CDR3 is 15 amino acids long. CDR1 and CDR2 from the germline V gene are LNHDA and SQIVND (reference sequence). This CDR3 reads CASSAQPGDPYEQYF. The CDR3 nucleotides read TGTGCCAGTAGTGCACAACCGGGGGATCCCTACGAGCAGTACTTC.

This rearrangement joins TRBV24-1 to TRBJ2-1; D is perhaps TRBD1 (6 bases). Germline CDR1 and CDR2: KGHDR and SFDVKD. The CDR3 length is 15 residues. V was shortened by 7 bases and J by 6 bases, with 18 bases between the two germline ends. CDR3 DNA: TGTGCCACCAGCCGGCGGGCAGGGGTCAGCAATGAGCAGTTCTTC. It specifies CATSRRAGVSNEQFF.

The chain carries TRBV6-5 and TRBJ1-1, with a weak D call TRBD1 (5 bases). Germline CDR1 MNHEY, CDR2 SVGAGI. The V end lost 6 bases, the J end lost 6 bases, and 17 bases lay between the germline ends. The CDR3 is made up of 14 amino acids. CDR3: CASRAGGSNPEAFF. CDR3 DNA: TGTGCCAGCAGAGCGGGGGGGAGTAACCCTGAAGCTTTCTTT.

J is TRBJ2-3 and V is TRBV11-3, with a weak D call TRBD2 (6 bases). CDR1 is SGHNT and CDR2 is YENEEA in the germline V gene. V gave up 5 bases and J gave up 2 bases, with 14 bases separating them. The CDR3 is made up of 15 amino acids. DNA for the CDR3: TGTGCCAGCAGCGTCGGGACTCAGACCACAGATACGCAGTATTTT. This translates into CASSVGTQTTDTQYF. Combining the CDR3 with reference TRBV11-3 and TRBJ2-3 gives the whole variable domain EAGVVQSPRYKIIEKKQPVAFWCNPISGHNTLYWYLQNLGQGPELLIRYENEEAVDDSQLPKDRFSAERLKGVDSTLKIQPAELGDSAVYLCASSVGTQTTDTQYFGPGTRLTVL.

The chain is built from TRBV2 and TRBJ1-2; the match to TRBD1 covers 7 bases. Losses at the gene ends were 6 bases for V and 4 bases for J; bases not matched to a gene: 8. The CDR3 contains 14 residues. Germline values: CDR1 SNHLY, CDR2 FYNNEI. CDR3 DNA: TGTGCCAGCAGCCCACAGGGGATATCCTATGGCTACACCTTC. Amino acid sequence: CASSPQGISYGYTF.

This chain joins TRBV4-1 and TRBJ1-1; no reliable D call. Per the germline V gene, CDR1 is MGHRA and CDR2 is YSYEKL. Trimming shortened V by 5 bases and J by 6 bases, and 16 bases separated the two germline ends. The CDR3 length is 14 residues. For the CDR3, the DNA is TGCGCCAGCAGCGTACTGGAGGGTGGCCCTGAAGCTTTCTTT. Encoded protein: CASSVLEGGPEAFF.

The rearrangement links TRBV6-6 to TRBJ2-7; 7 bases fit TRBD2. The V gene's germline CDR1 is MNHNY and CDR2 SVGAGI (reference sequence). The CDR3 has 13 residues. V lost 6 bases and J lost 1; bases outside the gene matches: 3. CDR3 bases: TGTGCCAGCAGAATTAGCGGGTCCTACGAGCAGTACTTC. This gives the protein CASRISGSYEQYF.